This T cell receptor beta chain derives from a study of radiation and T cells in renal cell carcinoma (dated by TCRdb to 2019 to 2021). Describing the broader study: The samples were drawn from a clinical trial, where primary renal cell carcinomas were treated with 15 Gy of stereotactic body radiation therapy and then removed by nephrectomy 4 weeks afterward. A total of around 50 samples underwent TCR beta sequencing, made up of approximately 26 tumors and about 27 peripheral blood samples. Across all 55 or so samples, several million unique CDR3 nucleotide sequences encoding about 2.7 million unique CDR3 amino acid sequences were identified.

Spanning cysteine to phenylalanine, the CDR3 consists of 13 amino acids. Just the 39-base CDR3 DNA is kept, in frame starting at base 1. The germline V gene (reference sequence) provides CDR1 SGHAT and CDR2 FQDESV. V is cut by 5 bases and J by 8 bases, and the space between the germline ends is 13 bases. In light of the paper, this sample's time point label describes: blood 2 weeks post-SBRT. What the treatment or condition label conveys for this sample: 15 Gy SBRT to primary tumor, nephrectomy 4 weeks later. To follow tumor-enriched clonotypes, peripheral blood was collected serially from radiation-treated patients at baseline and again at 2 weeks and 4 weeks after SBRT. Renal cell carcinoma with clear cell pathology was present in all patients. Genomic DNA for TCR sequencing was prepared using the QIAamp DNA Blood Mini Kit (Qiagen). Only samples passing all quality control checks were included in the analyses.

TCR beta libraries were generated from genomic DNA with the immunoSEQ kit, following the manufacturer's recommendations. To prepare libraries, a first multiplex PCR with proprietary primers was run, followed by a second PCR that added unique barcodes, and a bead cleanup was done after each round. A positive control reaction and a negative control reaction, both provided in the kit, were run with every batch of samples. The final libraries were assessed on an Agilent 4200 TapeStation D1000 ScreenTape, pooled by volume, and quantified by qPCR. Sequencing was performed on an Illumina NextSeq500 using a MidOutput 150-cycle cartridge, with 156 Read1 cycles, 15 Index1 cycles, and the kit custom primers. The pooled library was loaded at around 1.1 pM with a roughly 20% PhiX control spike-in. The authors' pipeline ran thus. The vendor-processed data were analyzed in R, and a clonotype was defined as all T cells that share the same CDR3 nucleotide sequence. In the clone abundance analyses, frequencies were normalized to the 10,000 most abundant clones in each sample. Public T cell clones, averaging fewer than five per sample, were removed before analysis. Tumor-enriched clonotypes and baseline blood-enriched clonotypes were defined as those with an abundance difference of at least 32-fold between compartments. A beta-binomial differential abundance model was used to identify clonotypes that were expanded or contracted between blood time points. Similarity between tumor and blood repertoires was quantified using the Baroni-Urbani and Buser coefficient, and groups were compared with two-tailed Wilcoxon tests in R. TCRdb limited this immuneACCESS table to in-frame rearrangements with V and J called. A share of clones is missing; checked studies link under half to unresolved V genes, and the rest is unexplained. The D gene and trimming were derived from the DNA, and the V and J assignments and clone size from that table. This sample has under 150,000 clones in its table, and 70% to 90% of those were observed once. Of the sample, under 2.5% falls within the top ten clones.

Comment on this clone: Its antigen remains unidentified. No quality values exist for individual bases; no much larger clone is one base distant.

Results and caveats for the whole study, not just this receptor: Because the trial had a single-armed design, the trial could not examine how radiation dose or scheduling affected the TCR repertoire. No pretreatment tumor biopsies were available, so the baseline intratumoral presence of clonotypes could not be determined. In blood, the top tumor clonotypes increased from baseline to 2 weeks after radiation and then shrank by 4 weeks, which suggests a temporary expansion of tumor-resident clones. Dynamics of the blood repertoire were not tracked past 4 weeks after treatment.

The input for sequencing was blood, taken from a patient whose treatment included radiotherapy and nephrectomy. The TCR was taken from a woman aged 55-69 years with renal cell carcinoma. The chain is assembled from TRBV11-1 and TRBJ1-5, with no confidently assigned D gene. The bases read TGTGCCAGCAGCCCGACGGGAGAAGAGCCCCAGCATTTT. It is translated as CASSPTGEEPQHF.